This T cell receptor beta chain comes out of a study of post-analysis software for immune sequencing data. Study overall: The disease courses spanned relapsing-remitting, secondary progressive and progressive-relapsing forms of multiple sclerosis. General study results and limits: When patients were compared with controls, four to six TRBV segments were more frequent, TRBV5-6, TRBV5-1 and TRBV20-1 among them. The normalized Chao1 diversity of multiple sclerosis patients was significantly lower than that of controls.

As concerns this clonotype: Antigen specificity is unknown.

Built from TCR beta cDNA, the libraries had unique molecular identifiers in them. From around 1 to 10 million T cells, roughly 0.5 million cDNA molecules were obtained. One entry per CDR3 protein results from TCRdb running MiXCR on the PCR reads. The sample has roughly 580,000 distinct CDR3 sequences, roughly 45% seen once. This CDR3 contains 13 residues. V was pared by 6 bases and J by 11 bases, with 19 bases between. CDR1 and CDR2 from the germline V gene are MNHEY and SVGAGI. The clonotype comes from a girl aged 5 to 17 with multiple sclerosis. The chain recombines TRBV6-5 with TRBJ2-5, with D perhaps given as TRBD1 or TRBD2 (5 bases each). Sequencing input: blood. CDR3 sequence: CASSLGTARLQYF. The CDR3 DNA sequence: TGTGCCAGCAGCCTCGGGACGGCGAGATTGCAGTACTTC.